The rows below give T cell receptor beta chains drawn from one sample of a study of T-cell memory formation after mild COVID-19. TCRdb re-called the 5' RACE reads with MiXCR, one entry per CDR3 protein. The table shows approximately 50,000 distinct CDR3 sequences, with more than 10% occurring only once. What was sequenced was PBMCs or a T cell subset sorted from them (not recorded which). The receptors were gathered from a man aged 18 to 29 who had mild COVID-19 (a few samples of this study predate the infection). Cell type and time point are not known. CDR3s include the opening cysteine and the closing phenylalanine or tryptophan. D genes are given only for firm matches. Some rows mark clone size as missing; the rest say once, few, many or name a class of expanded clone.

j_call clone_size v_call d_call cdr3_nt cdr3_aa
TRBJ2-1 few TRBV7-9 . TGTGCCAGCAGCTTTCCTAGACTAGATGGTGAGCAGTTCTTC CASSFPRLDGEQFF
TRBJ2-5 many TRBV7-2 TRBD1 TGTGCCAGCAGCTTAGGGCAGGGGGACCTTCGGGAGACCCAGTACTTC CASSLGQGDLRETQYF
TRBJ2-5 many TRBV4-1 TRBD2 TGCGCCAGCAGCCAACCTACTAGCGGTTTCAGCCAAGAGACCCAGTACTTC CASSQPTSGFSQETQYF
TRBJ2-3 . TRBV7-2 TRBD2 TGTGCCAGCAGCCCCCGAGTCCAGCGGGGGACAGATACGCAGTATTTT CASSPRVQRGTDTQYF
TRBJ1-2 . TRBV3-1 . TGTGCCAGCAGCCAAGACTACCGGCCCTATGGCTACACCTTC CASSQDYRPYGYTF
TRBJ2-7 many TRBV5-1 TRBD1 TGCGCCAGCAGCTTGGTTTGGGGGACAGGGGCTGAAGAGCAGTACTTC CASSLVWGTGAEEQYF
TRBJ2-1 . TRBV7-9 TRBD2 TGTGCCAGCAGCTTCCGCGGGGGGCCCTACAATGAGCAGTTCTTC CASSFRGGPYNEQFF
TRBJ1-2 . TRBV19 TRBD1 TGTGCCAGTAGTATAGCCGGGACAGGGGCAAACTATGGCTACACCTTC CASSIAGTGANYGYTF
TRBJ1-2 . TRBV29-1 . TGCAGCGTTTCAGACGGGTATGGCTACACCTTC CSVSDGYGYTF
TRBJ1-1 few TRBV19 . TGTGCCAGTAGTACCTCCCGTTCAATGAACACTGAAGCTTTCTTT CASSTSRSMNTEAFF
TRBJ1-1 . TRBV20-1 TRBD1 TGCAGTGCTAGAGATCCCGGACAGGGAGGAACTGAAGCTTTCTTT CSARDPGQGGTEAFF
TRBJ2-7 many TRBV7-9 TRBD1 TGTGCCAGCAGCCTACAGGGGAGCTCCTACGAGCAGTACTTC CASSLQGSSYEQYF
TRBJ2-2 once TRBV5-1 . TGCGCCAGCAGCTTGGCGGTGGATGGACTCACCGGGGAGCTGTTTTTT CASSLAVDGLTGELFF
TRBJ2-5 many TRBV29-1 . TGCAGCGCTTCTAGGGGAGAGACCCAGTACTTC CSASRGETQYF
TRBJ2-3 . TRBV29-1 TRBD2 TGCAGCGTTGGGACTAGCGGCACAGATACGCAGTATTTT CSVGTSGTDTQYF
TRBJ2-5 few TRBV3-1 . TGTGCCAGCAGCCAAGACTTCGAGACCCAGTACTTC CASSQDFETQYF
TRBJ2-7 . TRBV18 TRBD2 TGTGCCAGCTCACCAGGGAGGGCCTACGAGCAGTACTTC CASSPGRAYEQYF
TRBJ2-1 . TRBV6-2/TRBV6-3 . TGTGCCAGCAGCCAACAGGAACGACCAGCGGGTGAGCAGTTCTTC CASSQQERPAGEQFF
TRBJ1-2 few TRBV6-5 . TGTGCCAGTTCCGTAGAGGGCCGCCTTAGGGGCTACACCTTC CASSVEGRLRGYTF
TRBJ1-2 many TRBV12-3/TRBV12-4 . TGTGCCAGCAGTCTCAGGGGATCGAGGGGCTACACCTTC CASSLRGSRGYTF
TRBJ1-1 . TRBV11-2 . TGTGCCAGCAGCTTCAATGTCAGGGAGGGCACTGAAGCTTTCTTT CASSFNVREGTEAFF
TRBJ2-1 . TRBV19 . TGTGCCAGTAAGGCAGGGAGGAATGAGCAGTTCTTC CASKAGRNEQFF
TRBJ2-5 few TRBV4-2 . TGTGCCAGCAGCCCCTCGATGGGGTCTACAGAGACCCAGTACTTC CASSPSMGSTETQYF
TRBJ2-3 few TRBV5-8 TRBD1 TGTGCCAGCAGCCACGGACAGGGAGGAACAGATACGCAGTATTTT CASSHGQGGTDTQYF
TRBJ2-7 few TRBV11-2 TRBD2 TGTGCCAGCAGCTTGGGGCGGGGGGCCACCTACGAGCAGTACTTC CASSLGRGATYEQYF
TRBJ1-1 few TRBV6-5 . TGTGCCAGCAGTTACTCTTGGACGGGGAACACTGAAGCTTTCTTT CASSYSWTGNTEAFF
TRBJ2-5 many TRBV7-9 TRBD1 TGTGCCAGCAGCTTACGACAGGGAGAGACCCAGTACTTC CASSLRQGETQYF
TRBJ2-5 many TRBV20-1 . TGCAGCGCCCCCCGGAGCCCACGGGAGACCCAGTACTTC CSAPRSPRETQYF
TRBJ1-1 many TRBV4-2 . TGTGCCAGCAGCCATGGAGGGGTTAGTAACACTGAAGCTTTCTTT CASSHGGVSNTEAFF
TRBJ2-7 . TRBV7-9 TRBD1 TGTGCCAGCGGCGGGGACAGGGGTCGCGACGAGCAGTACTTC CASGGDRGRDEQYF
TRBJ2-1 few TRBV4-3 TRBD2 TGCGCCAGCAGACCCGGGACTAGCGCCTACAATGAGCAGTTCTTC CASRPGTSAYNEQFF
TRBJ1-6 . TRBV15 . TGTGCCACCAGCAGAGACCCAGGTTCACCCCTCCACTTT CATSRDPGSPLHF
TRBJ2-3 . TRBV10-3 . TGTGCCATCAGTGAGAACACAGATACGCAGTATTTT CAISENTDTQYF
TRBJ2-5 many TRBV12-3/TRBV12-4 . TGTGCCAGCAGTTGGAGGTCGGGTCAAGAGACCCAGTACTTC CASSWRSGQETQYF
TRBJ2-3 few TRBV5-1 . TGCGCCAGCAGCGCTGGCCTTGGGGGGCTGAGGACAGATACGCAGTATTTT CASSAGLGGLRTDTQYF
TRBJ2-1 . TRBV7-3 . TGTGCCAGCAGCTTGGAAAGGGCCACCTACAATGAGCAGTTCTTC CASSLERATYNEQFF
TRBJ2-5 . TRBV6-2/TRBV6-3 . TGTGCCAGCAGTTACCGCGTGCTGGGACTCCAAGAGACCCAGTACTTC CASSYRVLGLQETQYF
TRBJ2-1 . TRBV15 TRBD2 TGTGCCACCAGCCCCGGGAGGCCCAACAATGAGCAGTTCTTC CATSPGRPNNEQFF
TRBJ2-5 . TRBV7-7 . TGTGCCAGCAGCCCGGACATACAAGAGACCCAGTACTTC CASSPDIQETQYF
TRBJ1-4 . TRBV7-9 . TGTGCCAGCAGTTCCGGCGCTGCAACTAATGAAAAACTGTTTTTT CASSSGAATNEKLFF
TRBJ1-2 few TRBV20-1 . TGCAGTGCTAGTGGGGGATATCGCGGCTACACCTTC CSASGGYRGYTF
TRBJ1-2 . TRBV28 TRBD1 TGTGCCAGCAGTTGGGGACAGGGTACATCTAGGGGCTACACCTTC CASSWGQGTSRGYTF
TRBJ2-3 . TRBV29-1 TRBD2 TGCAGCGTTGAAGGTATCGAGCGGGGGCTTAGCACAGATACGCAGTATTTT CSVEGIERGLSTDTQYF
TRBJ2-5 few TRBV5-6 . TGTGCCAGCAGAGATCGGAAGCGTGGGGAGACCCAGTACTTC CASRDRKRGETQYF
TRBJ1-1 . TRBV12-3/TRBV12-4 TRBD1 TGTGCCAGCAACCCCGGGACAGATAACACTGAAGCTTTCTTT CASNPGTDNTEAFF
TRBJ1-1 many TRBV9 . TGTGCCAGCAGCGTATCCGGAATGAACACTGAAGCTTTCTTT CASSVSGMNTEAFF
TRBJ1-6 few TRBV10-3 . TGTGCCATCAGAGCCACAGGGAGCTCCTATAATTCACCCCTCCACTTT CAIRATGSSYNSPLHF